These 7 T cell receptor beta chains were all obtained from the same sample, sequenced in a study of shared clonotypes between healthy human individuals. Assay used: immunoSEQ multiplex PCR; TCRdb lists only in-frame clones, some missing. The sample lists about 1 million clones, roughly 80% seen once, with 1.4% to 1.5% in the top ten. Sequenced material: memory CD4+ T cells sorted from blood. As to subset: CD45RA-negative fraction. These receptors came from a man aged 18-30 years in good health.

The V gene is TRBV28, the J gene TRBJ2-5; D possibly uses TRBD1 or TRBD2 (6 bases each). Germline assignment: CDR1 MDHEN and CDR2 SYDVKM. The CDR3 extends over 12 amino acids. V gave up 6 bases and J gave up 4 bases, with 9 bases separating them. The CDR3 DNA reads TGTGCCAGCAGGGGGGGCCTAGAGACCCAGTACTTC. Translation: CASRGGLETQYF.

The chain joins TRBV5-1 to TRBJ1-2; D is possibly TRBD1 (6 bases). Trimming shortened V by 0 bases and J by 6 bases, and 9 bases separated the two germline ends. The germline gives CDR1 SGHRS, CDR2 YFSETQ. There are 13 residues in the CDR3. CDR3 residues: CASSLETGDGYTF. The DNA for the CDR3 is TGCGCCAGCAGCTTGGAGACAGGAGATGGCTACACCTTC.

Note on this clone: This CDR3 is also generated by other DNA sequences in the sample. This rearrangement joins TRBV5-6 to TRBJ2-7; D ambiguous. This CDR3 region has 13 residues. V lost 4 bases, J lost 0 bases, and 8 bases lay in between. CDR1 SGHDT and CDR2 YYEEEE come from the germline V gene. CDR3 protein: CASSLESSYEQYF. In DNA form, the CDR3 reads TGTGCCAGCAGCCTTGAGAGCTCCTACGAGCAGTACTTC.

This clone was observed once. The rearrangement uses TRBV7-2 and TRBJ2-2; D tentatively fits TRBD1 or TRBD2 (5 bases each). The CDR3 has 15 residues. V gave up 9 bases and J gave up 4 bases, with 18 bases separating them. CDR1 and CDR2 (germline): SGHTA, FQGNSA. The CDR3 bases are TGTGCCAGTCCCGTACGCGAGGGGACCACCGGGGAGCTGTTTTTT. This sequence encodes CASPVREGTTGELFF.

The rearrangement uses TRBV5-1 and TRBJ1-2; no clear D gene. This CDR3 is built from 15 residues. The V gene lost 0 bases and the J gene lost 3 bases, with 12 bases spanning the gap. Germline CDR1 reads SGHRS; CDR2 reads YFSETQ. CDR3 sequence reads: CASSLESSWDYGYTF. The CDR3 DNA follows: TGCGCCAGCAGCTTGGAGAGCAGTTGGGACTATGGCTACACCTTC.

The chain is built from TRBV4-1 and TRBJ2-1, with 10 bases lining up with TRBD2. V shed 0 bases, J shed 7 bases, and the junction held 9 bases outside the gene matches. CDR1 is MGHRA and CDR2 is YSYEKL in the germline V gene. The CDR3 is 17 residues long. The CDR3 DNA reads TGCGCCAGCAGCCAAGAAATGGCCACTAGCGGGAAGAATGAGCAGTTCTTC. Protein product: CASSQEMATSGKNEQFF.

V gene TRBV29-1 combines with J gene TRBJ2-7, with 10 bases that match TRBD2. Germline V lookup: CDR1 SQVTM, CDR2 ANQGSEA. The ends lost 5 bases at V and 4 bases at J; junction bases unmatched: 5. The CDR3 has 13 amino acids. CDR3 nucleotides: TGCAGCGTTAAGACTAGCGGGCTTTACGAGCAGTACTTC. This translates into CSVKTSGLYEQYF.